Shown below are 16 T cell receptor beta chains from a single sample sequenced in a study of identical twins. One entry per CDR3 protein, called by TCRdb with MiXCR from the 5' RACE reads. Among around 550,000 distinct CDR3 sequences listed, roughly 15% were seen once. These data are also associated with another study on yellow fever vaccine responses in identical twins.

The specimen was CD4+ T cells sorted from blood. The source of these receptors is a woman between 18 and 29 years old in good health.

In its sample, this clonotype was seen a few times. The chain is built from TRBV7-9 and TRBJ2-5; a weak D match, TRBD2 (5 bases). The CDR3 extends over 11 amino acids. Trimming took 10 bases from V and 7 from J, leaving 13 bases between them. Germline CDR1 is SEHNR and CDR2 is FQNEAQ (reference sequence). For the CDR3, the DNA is TGTGCCACTGAGAGGGCAGGGACCCAGTACTTC. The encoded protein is CATERAGTQYF.

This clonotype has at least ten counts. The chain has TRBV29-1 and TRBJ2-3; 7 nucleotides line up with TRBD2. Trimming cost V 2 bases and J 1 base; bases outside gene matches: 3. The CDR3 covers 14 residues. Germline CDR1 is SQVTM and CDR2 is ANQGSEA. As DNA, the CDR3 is TGCAGCGTTGAAAGGCTAGCGGGCACAGATACGCAGTATTTT. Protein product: CSVERLAGTDTQYF.

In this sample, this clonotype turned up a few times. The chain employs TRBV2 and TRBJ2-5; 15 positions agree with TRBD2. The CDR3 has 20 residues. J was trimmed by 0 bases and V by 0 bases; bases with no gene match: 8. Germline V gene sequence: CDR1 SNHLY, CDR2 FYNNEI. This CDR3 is CASSEARTSGRGFHQETQYF. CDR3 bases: TGTGCCAGCAGTGAAGCCCGGACTAGCGGGAGGGGTTTCCACCAAGAGACCCAGTACTTC. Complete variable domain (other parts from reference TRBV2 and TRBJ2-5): EPEVTQTPSHQVTQMGQEVILRCVPISNHLYFYWYRQILGQKVEFLVSFYNNEISEKSEIFDDQFSVERPDGSNFTLKIRSTKLEDSAMYFCASSEARTSGRGFHQETQYFGPGTRLLVL.

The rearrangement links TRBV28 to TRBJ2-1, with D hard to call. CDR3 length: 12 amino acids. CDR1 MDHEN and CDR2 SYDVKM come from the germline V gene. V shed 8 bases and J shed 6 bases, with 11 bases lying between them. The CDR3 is CASAWVINEQFF. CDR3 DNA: TGTGCCAGCGCATGGGTGATCAATGAGCAGTTCTTC. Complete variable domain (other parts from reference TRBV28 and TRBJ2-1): DVKVTQSSRYLVKRTGEKVFLECVQDMDHENMFWYRQDPGLGLRLIYFSYDVKMKEKGDIPEGYSVSREKKERFSLILESASTNQTSMYLCASAWVINEQFFGPGTRLTVL.

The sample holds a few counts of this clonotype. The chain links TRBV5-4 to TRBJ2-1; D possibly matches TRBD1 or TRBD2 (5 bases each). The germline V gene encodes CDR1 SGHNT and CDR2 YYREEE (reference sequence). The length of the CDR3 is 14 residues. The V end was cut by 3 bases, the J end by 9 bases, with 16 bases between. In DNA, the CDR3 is TGTGCCAGCAGCTCTGGGACCAAGCCGGTTGAGCAGTTCTTC. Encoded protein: CASSSGTKPVEQFF.

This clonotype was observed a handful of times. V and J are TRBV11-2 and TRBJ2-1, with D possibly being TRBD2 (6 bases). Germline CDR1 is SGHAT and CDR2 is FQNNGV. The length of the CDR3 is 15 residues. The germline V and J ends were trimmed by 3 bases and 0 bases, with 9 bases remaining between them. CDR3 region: CASSFGGDSYNEQFF. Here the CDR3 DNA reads TGTGCCAGCAGCTTCGGCGGGGACTCCTACAATGAGCAGTTCTTC.

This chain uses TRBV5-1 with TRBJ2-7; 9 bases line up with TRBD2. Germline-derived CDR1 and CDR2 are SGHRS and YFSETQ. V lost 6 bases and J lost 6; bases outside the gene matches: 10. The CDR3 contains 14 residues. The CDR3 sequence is CASNRGREGSEQYF. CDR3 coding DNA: TGCGCCAGCAACCGGGGGCGGGAGGGCAGCGAGCAGTACTTC.

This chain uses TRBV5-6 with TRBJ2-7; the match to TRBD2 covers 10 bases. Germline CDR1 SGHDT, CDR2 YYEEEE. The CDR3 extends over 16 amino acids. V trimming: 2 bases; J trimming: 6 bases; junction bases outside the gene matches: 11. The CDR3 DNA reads TGTGCCAGCAGCTTCCTGGCTAGCGGGGGTTCGGGCGAGCAGTACGTC. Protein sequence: CASSFLASGGSGEQYV.

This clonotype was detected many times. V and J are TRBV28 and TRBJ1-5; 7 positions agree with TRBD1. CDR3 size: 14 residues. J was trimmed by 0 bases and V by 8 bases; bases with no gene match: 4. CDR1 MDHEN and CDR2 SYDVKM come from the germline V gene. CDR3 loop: CASETGDSNQPQHF. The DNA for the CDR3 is TGTGCCAGCGAAACAGGGGATAGCAATCAGCCCCAGCATTTT. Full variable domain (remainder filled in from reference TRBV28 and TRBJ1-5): DVKVTQSSRYLVKRTGEKVFLECVQDMDHENMFWYRQDPGLGLRLIYFSYDVKMKEKGDIPEGYSVSREKKERFSLILESASTNQTSMYLCASETGDSNQPQHFGDGTRLSIL.

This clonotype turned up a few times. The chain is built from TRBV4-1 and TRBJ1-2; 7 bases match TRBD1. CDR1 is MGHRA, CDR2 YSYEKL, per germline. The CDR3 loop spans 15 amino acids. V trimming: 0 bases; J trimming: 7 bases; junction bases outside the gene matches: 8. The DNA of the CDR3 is TGCGCCAGCAGCCAAGAGTACGGGACAGTCCGTGGCTACACCTTC. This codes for CASSQEYGTVRGYTF.

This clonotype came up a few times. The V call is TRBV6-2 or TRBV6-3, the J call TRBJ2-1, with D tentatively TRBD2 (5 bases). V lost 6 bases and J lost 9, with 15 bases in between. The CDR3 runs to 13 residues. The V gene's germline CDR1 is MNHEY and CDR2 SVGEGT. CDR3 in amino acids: CASRGGNPGEQFF. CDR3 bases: TGTGCCAGCAGAGGAGGTAACCCCGGTGAGCAGTTCTTC.

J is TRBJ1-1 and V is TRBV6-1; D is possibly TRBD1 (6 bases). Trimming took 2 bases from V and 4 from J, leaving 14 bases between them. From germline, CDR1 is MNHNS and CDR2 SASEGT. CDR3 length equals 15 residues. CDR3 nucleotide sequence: TGTGCCAGCAGTGAAATGCGGGGGGCCGGCACTGAAGCTTTCTTT. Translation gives CASSEMRGAGTEAFF.

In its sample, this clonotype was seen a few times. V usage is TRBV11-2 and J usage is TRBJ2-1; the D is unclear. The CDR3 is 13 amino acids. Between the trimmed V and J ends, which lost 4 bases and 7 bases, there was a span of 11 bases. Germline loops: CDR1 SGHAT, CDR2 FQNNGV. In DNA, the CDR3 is TGTGCCAGCAGCTCCTCCGCTAGTAATGAGCAGTTCTTC. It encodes CASSSSASNEQFF.

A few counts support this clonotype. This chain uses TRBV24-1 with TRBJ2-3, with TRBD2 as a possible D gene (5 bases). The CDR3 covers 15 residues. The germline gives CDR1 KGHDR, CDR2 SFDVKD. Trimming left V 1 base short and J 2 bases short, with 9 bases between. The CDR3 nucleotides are TGTGCCACCAGTGATTTTACCGGGGACACAGATACGCAGTATTTT. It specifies CATSDFTGDTDTQYF.

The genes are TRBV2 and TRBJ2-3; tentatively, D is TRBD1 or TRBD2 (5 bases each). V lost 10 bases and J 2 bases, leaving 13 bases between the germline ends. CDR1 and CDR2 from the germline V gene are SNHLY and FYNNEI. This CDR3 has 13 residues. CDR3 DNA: TGTGCCACCGTAATGGGGGACACAGATACGCAGTATTTT. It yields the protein CATVMGDTDTQYF.

The CDR3 region is CASSPPGLAGGYEQYV. The CDR3 DNA reads TGTGCCAGCAGTCCGCCGGGACTAGCGGGGGGATACGAGCAGTACGTC. J is TRBJ2-7 and V is TRBV28, with 15 positions matching TRBD2. V lost 5 bases and J lost 4; bases outside the gene matches: 6. Germline V gene data show CDR1 as MDHEN and CDR2 as SYDVKM. The CDR3 runs to 16 residues.